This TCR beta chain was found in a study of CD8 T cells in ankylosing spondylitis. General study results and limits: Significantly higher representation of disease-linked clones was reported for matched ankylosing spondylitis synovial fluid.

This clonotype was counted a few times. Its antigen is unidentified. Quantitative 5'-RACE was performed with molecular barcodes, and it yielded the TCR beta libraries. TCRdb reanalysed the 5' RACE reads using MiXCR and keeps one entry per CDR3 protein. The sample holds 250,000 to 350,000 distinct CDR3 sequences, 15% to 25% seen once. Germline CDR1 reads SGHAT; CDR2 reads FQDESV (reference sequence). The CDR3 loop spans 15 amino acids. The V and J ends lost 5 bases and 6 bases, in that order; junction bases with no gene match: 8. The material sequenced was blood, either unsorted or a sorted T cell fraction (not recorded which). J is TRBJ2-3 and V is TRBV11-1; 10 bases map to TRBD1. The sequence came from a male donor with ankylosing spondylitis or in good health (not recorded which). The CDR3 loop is CASSADRGHYDTQYF. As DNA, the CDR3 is TGTGCCAGCAGCGCCGACAGGGGGCATTACGATACGCAGTATTTT.